These T cell receptor beta chains were read from a single sample in a study of spatial heterogeneity in lung cancer. One entry per CDR3 protein results from TCRdb running MiXCR on the 5' RACE reads. The sample has fewer than 55,000 distinct CDR3 sequences, roughly 7.4% seen once. The sample was PBMCs, taken at follow-up. These receptors were obtained from a female donor with early-stage non-small cell lung cancer. The CDR3 runs from the conserved cysteine through the conserved F or W. Each record gives: V gene, D gene, J gene, clone size, CDR3 protein, CDR3 DNA. The D gene is left open where the match is weak. Expanded clones get a size class; other rows say once, few or many, or leave the size out.

v_call: TRBV20-1; d_call: NA; j_call: TRBJ1-3; clone_size: NA; cdr3_aa: CSAADIGSGNTIYF; cdr3_nt: TGCAGTGCTGCGGACATTGGCTCTGGAAACACCATATATTTT
v_call: TRBV29-1; d_call: NA; j_call: TRBJ2-3; clone_size: many; cdr3_aa: CSAAQGPPDTQYF; cdr3_nt: TGCAGCGCTGCCCAGGGGCCCCCAGATACGCAGTATTTT
v_call: TRBV7-2; d_call: NA; j_call: TRBJ1-4; clone_size: many; cdr3_aa: CASSLGGGNEKLFF; cdr3_nt: TGTGCCAGCAGCTTAGGAGGGGGGAATGAAAAACTGTTTTTT
v_call: TRBV11-2; d_call: NA; j_call: TRBJ1-6; clone_size: few; cdr3_aa: CASSPGRGYNSPLHF; cdr3_nt: TGTGCCAGCAGCCCCGGGAGGGGCTATAATTCACCCCTCCACTTT
v_call: TRBV7-2; d_call: TRBD2; j_call: TRBJ2-3; clone_size: many; cdr3_aa: CASSQLAGTDTQYF; cdr3_nt: TGTGCCAGCAGCCAACTAGCGGGGACAGATACGCAGTATTTT
v_call: TRBV6-1; d_call: TRBD2; j_call: TRBJ2-1; clone_size: NA; cdr3_aa: CASSELLAENNEQFF; cdr3_nt: TGTGCCAGCAGTGAACTGCTAGCGGAGAACAATGAGCAGTTCTTC
v_call: TRBV9; d_call: TRBD2; j_call: TRBJ2-5; clone_size: many; cdr3_aa: CASSVLAGAETQYF; cdr3_nt: TGTGCCAGCAGCGTGTTAGCGGGGGCAGAGACCCAGTACTTC
v_call: TRBV3-1; d_call: NA; j_call: TRBJ1-1; clone_size: many; cdr3_aa: CASSPSGGTEAFF; cdr3_nt: TGTGCCAGCAGCCCCTCGGGGGGCACTGAAGCTTTCTTT
v_call: TRBV20-1; d_call: NA; j_call: TRBJ1-2; clone_size: few; cdr3_aa: CSARGSGLGAGGYTF; cdr3_nt: TGCAGTGCTAGAGGTTCGGGATTGGGGGCAGGAGGCTACACCTTC
v_call: TRBV7-2; d_call: NA; j_call: TRBJ1-1; clone_size: many; cdr3_aa: CASSLIVLGDTEAFF; cdr3_nt: TGTGCCAGCAGCTTAATTGTGCTGGGGGACACTGAAGCTTTCTTT
v_call: TRBV7-9; d_call: NA; j_call: TRBJ1-1; clone_size: few; cdr3_aa: CASSLAWLNTEAFF; cdr3_nt: TGTGCCAGCAGCTTAGCGTGGCTGAACACTGAAGCTTTCTTT
v_call: TRBV6-5; d_call: NA; j_call: TRBJ1-1; clone_size: few; cdr3_aa: CASSYSGQSTGAFF; cdr3_nt: TGTGCCAGCAGTTACTCGGGGCAGTCCACGGGAGCTTTCTTT
v_call: TRBV7-2; d_call: NA; j_call: TRBJ2-5; clone_size: NA; cdr3_aa: CASTLGVTTQYF; cdr3_nt: TGTGCCAGCACCCTGGGGGTGACGACCCAGTACTTC
v_call: TRBV12-3/TRBV12-4; d_call: NA; j_call: TRBJ1-1; clone_size: many; cdr3_aa: CASSFGGNTEAFF; cdr3_nt: TGTGCCAGCAGTTTTGGAGGGAACACTGAAGCTTTCTTT
v_call: TRBV7-2; d_call: TRBD1; j_call: TRBJ1-2; clone_size: NA; cdr3_aa: CASSLAQDRAYGYTF; cdr3_nt: TGTGCCAGCAGCTTAGCCCAGGACAGGGCCTATGGCTACACCTTC
v_call: TRBV20-1; d_call: NA; j_call: TRBJ2-5; clone_size: NA; cdr3_aa: CSAGPLASRETQYF; cdr3_nt: TGCAGTGCAGGGCCCCTGGCTAGCCGTGAGACCCAGTACTTC
v_call: TRBV20-1; d_call: NA; j_call: TRBJ1-1; clone_size: many; cdr3_aa: CSARDPVRQVEAFF; cdr3_nt: TGCAGTGCTAGAGATCCCGTGCGTCAGGTGGAAGCTTTCTTT
v_call: TRBV20-1; d_call: NA; j_call: TRBJ2-1; clone_size: many; cdr3_aa: CSARKDFPGDNEQFF; cdr3_nt: TGCAGTGCCCGGAAGGACTTTCCCGGAGACAATGAGCAGTTCTTC
v_call: TRBV20-1; d_call: NA; j_call: TRBJ2-7; clone_size: few; cdr3_aa: CSARYLKPGQVLGVDSYEQYF; cdr3_nt: TGCAGTGCTCGTTATTTAAAGCCGGGACAAGTCTTAGGGGTCGATTCCTACGAGCAGTACTTC
v_call: TRBV9; d_call: NA; j_call: TRBJ2-1; clone_size: many; cdr3_aa: CASSVGDENEQFF; cdr3_nt: TGTGCCAGCAGCGTAGGGGACGAGAATGAGCAGTTCTTC
v_call: TRBV4-1; d_call: TRBD1; j_call: TRBJ1-5; clone_size: NA; cdr3_aa: CASSQDPGQGGGPQHF; cdr3_nt: TGCGCCAGCAGCCAAGATCCGGGACAGGGGGGTGGGCCCCAGCATTTT
v_call: TRBV7-2; d_call: NA; j_call: TRBJ2-5; clone_size: NA; cdr3_aa: CASSLEGGRETQYF; cdr3_nt: TGTGCCAGCAGCTTAGAGGGGGGCCGGGAGACCCAGTACTTC
v_call: TRBV2; d_call: TRBD1; j_call: TRBJ1-2; clone_size: many; cdr3_aa: CASTSTGGYGYTF; cdr3_nt: TGTGCCAGCACCTCGACAGGGGGATATGGCTACACCTTC
v_call: TRBV3-1; d_call: TRBD2; j_call: TRBJ2-7; clone_size: NA; cdr3_aa: CASSQGTGTMTYEQYF; cdr3_nt: TGTGCCAGCAGCCAAGGGACCGGGACTATGACCTACGAGCAGTACTTC
v_call: TRBV3-1; d_call: NA; j_call: TRBJ1-5; clone_size: NA; cdr3_aa: CASSQHTGTFNQPQHF; cdr3_nt: TGTGCCAGCAGCCAACATACCGGGACGTTCAATCAGCCCCAGCATTTT
v_call: TRBV12-3/TRBV12-4; d_call: TRBD1; j_call: TRBJ2-7; clone_size: many; cdr3_aa: CASSKGQTLSYEQYF; cdr3_nt: TGTGCCAGCAGCAAGGGACAGACCCTATCCTACGAGCAGTACTTC
v_call: TRBV5-1; d_call: TRBD1; j_call: TRBJ1-5; clone_size: many; cdr3_aa: CASSLEGTELQHF; cdr3_nt: TGCGCCAGCAGCTTGGAAGGGACAGAACTTCAGCATTTT
v_call: TRBV6-2/TRBV6-3; d_call: TRBD1; j_call: TRBJ1-1; clone_size: many; cdr3_aa: CASSSGQGMNTEAFF; cdr3_nt: TGTGCCAGCAGTTCCGGACAGGGAATGAACACTGAAGCTTTCTTT
v_call: TRBV10-3; d_call: NA; j_call: TRBJ2-1; clone_size: NA; cdr3_aa: CAISESGLHNEQFF; cdr3_nt: TGTGCCATCAGTGAGTCGGGACTCCACAATGAGCAGTTCTTC
v_call: TRBV4-1; d_call: NA; j_call: TRBJ2-5; clone_size: many; cdr3_aa: CASSRTGGQQETQYF; cdr3_nt: TGCGCCAGCAGCCGGACGGGGGGCCAGCAAGAGACCCAGTACTTC
v_call: TRBV20-1; d_call: NA; j_call: TRBJ2-7; clone_size: few; cdr3_aa: CSAREVGRATYEQYF; cdr3_nt: TGCAGTGCTAGAGAGGTGGGCAGGGCCACCTACGAGCAGTACTTC
v_call: TRBV7-2; d_call: TRBD2; j_call: TRBJ2-5; clone_size: many; cdr3_aa: CASSSWRGGPGTQYF; cdr3_nt: TGTGCCAGCAGCTCCTGGCGGGGGGGGCCGGGGACCCAGTACTTC
v_call: TRBV6-5; d_call: TRBD1; j_call: TRBJ1-1; clone_size: many; cdr3_aa: CASRLTGGRGTEAFF; cdr3_nt: TGTGCCAGCAGATTGACAGGGGGCAGGGGCACTGAAGCTTTCTTT
v_call: TRBV19; d_call: NA; j_call: TRBJ1-5; clone_size: many; cdr3_aa: CASSSVGRNQPQHF; cdr3_nt: TGTGCCAGTAGTAGTGTGGGACGCAATCAGCCCCAGCATTTT
v_call: TRBV5-1; d_call: NA; j_call: TRBJ2-2; clone_size: few; cdr3_aa: CASSLPRRGNHAGELFF; cdr3_nt: TGCGCCAGCAGCCTCCCCCGCCGAGGGAATCATGCAGGGGAGCTGTTTTTT
v_call: TRBV20-1; d_call: NA; j_call: TRBJ1-5; clone_size: NA; cdr3_aa: CSAPPLGAWGNQPQHF; cdr3_nt: TGCAGTGCCCCGCCCCTGGGGGCGTGGGGCAATCAGCCCCAGCATTTT
v_call: TRBV3-1; d_call: TRBD1; j_call: TRBJ2-3; clone_size: many; cdr3_aa: CASSHPPGQGEDTQYF; cdr3_nt: TGTGCCAGCAGCCACCCACCGGGACAGGGTGAGGATACGCAGTATTTT
v_call: TRBV10-1; d_call: NA; j_call: TRBJ2-2; clone_size: many; cdr3_aa: CASSEGQNTGELFF; cdr3_nt: TGCGCCAGCAGTGAGGGACAGAACACCGGGGAGCTGTTTTTT
v_call: TRBV7-9; d_call: NA; j_call: TRBJ1-1; clone_size: NA; cdr3_aa: CASSPQGQGGRNTEAFF; cdr3_nt: TGTGCCAGCAGCCCCCAAGGCCAGGGAGGGCGGAACACTGAAGCTTTCTTT
v_call: TRBV7-2; d_call: NA; j_call: TRBJ2-1; clone_size: NA; cdr3_aa: CASSLTITVNNEQFF; cdr3_nt: TGTGCCAGCAGCTTAACAATTACGGTAAACAATGAGCAGTTCTTC
v_call: TRBV29-1; d_call: NA; j_call: TRBJ1-2; clone_size: few; cdr3_aa: CSVESSSPENYGYTF; cdr3_nt: TGCAGCGTTGAATCCTCGAGCCCCGAGAACTATGGCTACACCTTC